This T cell receptor (beta chain) is drawn from a study of OX40 agonist ivuxolimab in advanced cancers. Study context: The study reported partial responses in three patients: one hepatocellular carcinoma, two cutaneous melanoma. Findings of the study overall: CD4+ and CD8+ blood T cells expanded clonally by week 6 at 0.1 to 3.0 mg/kg. Low clonal expansion, among the lowest seen, marked partial responders at 0.1-3.0 mg/kg.

Peripheral blood came from all dose cohorts at three timepoints. V was pared by 8 bases and J by 3 bases, with 16 bases of the junction left unmatched. Germline V gene data show CDR1 as WSHSY and CDR2 as SAAADI. This CDR3 region has 17 residues. The repertoire was sequenced with immunoSEQ multiplex PCR; TCRdb's copy has only in-frame clones and lacks some. The sample consists of over 20,000 clones, 75% to 90% of them appearing once. Points on this clone: Its target is not known.

The genes are TRBV10-2 and TRBJ2-7; 10 nucleotides match TRBD2. Here the sequenced sample was CD4+ or CD8+ T cells sorted from blood, taken in a trial of the OX40 agonist ivuxolimab. This clonotype originated in an adult with an advanced solid tumor such as melanoma, head and neck, liver or kidney cancer. Here the CDR3 reads CASSESGLLAGGYEQYF. In nucleotides, the CDR3 is TGCGCCAGCTCTGAGTCGGGGTTATTAGCGGGGGGCTACGAGCAGTACTTC.